This TCR beta chain was captured by sequencing in a study of cytomegalovirus exposure and HLA in healthy donors. Points on this clone: Its target is unknown. The junction does not match germline at one end; this may be a read error. The identical CDR3 is also encoded by other nucleotide sequences in the sample.

The study, taken as a whole, reports: Previously analyzed data showed that most TCR beta V segments were productive at a frequency of about 90% or about 30%. Diagnosis of cytomegalovirus status made by the classifier reportedly showed high specificity and sensitivity. It was in a later analysis that TCR association rates were seen to vary by HLA locus, highest for DRB1 and lowest for HLA-C. Most TCRs appeared rarely, but some public TCRs recurred in many donors.

There are 17 residues in the CDR3. Germline CDR1 is LNHDA and CDR2 is SQIVND (reference sequence). A multiplex PCR was run with 60 Vbeta primers and 13 Jbeta primers. The method was immunoSEQ multiplex PCR; TCRdb's version includes in-frame clones alone and lacks a portion of them. In the table there are roughly 71,000 clones, around 64% of which are singletons. The specimen sequenced was PBMCs. This receptor was obtained from a man aged 40-50 years in good health and CMV-seropositive. This chain joins TRBV19 and TRBJ1-6; TRBD1 matches at 8 bases. CDR3 nucleotide sequence: TGTGCCAGTAGTTCACCTACAGGGGGTTCATATAATTCCCCCCTCCACTTT. This encodes CASSSPTGGSYNSPLHF. Filled out from reference TRBV19 and TRBJ1-6, the complete variable domain reads DGGITQSPKYLFRKEGQNVTLSCEQNLNHDAMYWYRQDPGQGLRLIYYSQIVNDFQKGDIAEGYSVSREKKESFPLTVTSAQKNPTAFYLCASSSPTGGSYNSPLHFGNGTRLTVT.